This T cell receptor beta chain came from a study of blood T cells in healthy people across ages (dated by TCRdb to the mid-2010s). About the study as a whole: Template switching captured roughly one uniquely barcoded TCR beta cDNA molecule per two T cells in model experiments. Using the same blood draw, the study looked at two additional independent replicas of 1 million unique cDNA reads for two donors, one aged 18 to 30 and the other aged 80 or older. Age-related changes in TCR beta repertoire diversity were measured in the study by deep sequencing normalized with unique cDNA molecular identifiers. Donors of different ages were randomly distributed across sequencing lanes to avoid experimental bias. The donors were split into four age groups: young (average around 15 years), middle-aged (39), aged (62) and long-lived (approximately 80). Points the paper makes about the study in general: The percentage of naive T cells measured by flow cytometry correlated strongly with observed TCR beta diversity. Since profiling was done on bulk unsorted PBMCs, naive and antigen-experienced compartments could not be conclusively compared. As age increased, observed TCR beta diversity per million T cells dropped in a roughly linear way, and a significant reduction was already evident by age 40. Estimates of total diversity based on one million sequenced T cells were considered lower bounds and underestimates. Compared with the aged group, the long-lived group had more naive CD4+ T cells, fewer expanded clones and increased TCR diversity, suggesting age selection. The CMV infection status of donors was not known, potentially confounding age-related changes in expanded clonotypes.

The donors were some 36 Caucasian individuals from Russia, aged about 6 to 100 years, who were systemically healthy. Each donor gave roughly 9 milliliters of peripheral blood, drawn into EDTA-treated Vacutainer tubes. Ficoll-Paque density-gradient centrifugation was used to isolate PBMCs, with at least 6 million per sample. Trizol reagent was used to extract total RNA from the PBMCs, yielding at least 5.5 micrograms per sample. For every donor, flow cytometry on a PBMC aliquot measured the percentage of naive CD45RAhigh/CD27high T cells. For this chain, trimming is 6 bases at the V end and 2 bases at the J end, and the number of junction bases without a gene match is 7. According to the germline V gene, CDR1 reads MDHEN and CDR2 reads SYDVKM. Including cysteine and phenylalanine, the CDR3 has 14 amino acids. Only the CDR3 DNA is retained, 42 bases long and in frame from the first base. As concerns this clonotype: Its antigen remains undetermined. No much larger clone is present one base from it, and per-base qualities are unavailable.

The method was 5' RACE. TCRdb records Illumina HiSeq 2500 as the sequencer. A second PCR of about 7 to 12 cycles was run with a J-beta primer mix and a sample-barcoded 5' primer. A unique molecular identifier was introduced onto each TCR beta cDNA molecule by a template-switch 5' adaptor carrying 12 random nucleotides. Each sample yielded at least 3 million CDR3-containing paired-end reads. All of the RNA was converted into first-strand cDNA using the Mint cDNA synthesis kit, with a TRBC-specific oligonucleotide serving as the primer. All cDNA was treated with uracil-DNA glycosylase and then went through a first 18-cycle PCR with the universal primers M1SS and BC2_uni_R. The original pipeline was this. For normalization, 1 million high-quality reads were randomly selected from each sample, with every read carrying a distinct molecular identifier. Instead of being binned into consensus sequences, reads with shared molecular identifiers were discarded. MiTCR, set to a Q25 quality threshold and the strictest error-elimination algorithm, was used for CDR3 identification, clonotype clustering and error correction. Lower-bound total TCR beta diversity was estimated with a nonparametric unseen species model using Euler transformation. In TCRdb, the public reads were trimmed at Q25 with fastp and aligned with MiXCR, with productive beta chains retained. When rows share a CDR3 protein, they turn into one entry using the most common DNA and genes. TCRdb, rather than the study authors, made the V and J calls. This sample lists about 1.4 million distinct CDR3 sequences; roughly 60% were detected once. Of the sample, over 5.5% falls within the top ten clones.

The sequence was collected from a man between 18 and 29 years old in good health. The rearrangement joined TRBV28 to TRBJ2-7, with 7 central nucleotides matching TRBD1. Sequenced: blood. Here the CDR3 is given as CASRSTGLAYEQYF. Read as DNA, the sequence is TGTGCCAGCAGATCGACAGGGCTCGCCTACGAGCAGTACTTC.